This T cell receptor beta chain comes out of a study of T-cell reconstitution after alpha-beta-depleted transplantation in children. This sample's TCRbeta library carried unique molecular identifier barcodes. TCRdb re-derived calls from the PCR reads in MiXCR, one entry per CDR3 protein. Counted here are approximately 420,000 distinct CDR3 sequences, around 9.9% occurring once; the ten biggest clones make up over 4.5%. V lost 2 bases, J lost 3 bases, and 16 bases lay in between. The CDR3 extends over 15 amino acids. The germline V gene encodes CDR1 SQVTM and CDR2 ANQGSEA. The sample here was PBMCs from the stem cell graft donor, taken from the stem cell graft. The source of this sequence is a human donor who donated a stem cell graft to a child with acute myeloid leukemia. This sequence joins TRBV29-1 and TRBJ1-1; weak D call: TRBD1 (5 bases). The CDR3 DNA reads as TGCAGCGTTGAATCCCCAACAGGCCAATACACTGAAGCTTTCTTT. Protein: CSVESPTGQYTEAFF.